This paragraph reports one T cell receptor beta chain. Assay: immunoSEQ multiplex PCR; the TCRdb copy retains only in-frame clones and omits some. The sample contains 45,000 to 65,000 clones, around 81% of which appear only once. CDR1 SGHRS and CDR2 YFSETQ come from the germline V gene. V shed 0 bases, J shed 4 bases, and the junction held 12 bases outside the gene matches. This CDR3 has 17 amino acids. This entry comes from a study of blood T cell repertoires in COVID-19. Study in general: Acute and convalescent COVID-19 samples came from the United States, Italy and Spain.

Seattle patients were enrolled while actively infected and followed longitudinally. The genes are TRBV5-1 and TRBJ2-7, with 8 bases aligning to TRBD1. Sequenced: peripheral blood. This sequence was found in a woman at least 80 years old with COVID-19, enrolled during active disease. The CDR3 here is CASSLGIRGQAFYEQYF. CDR3 in DNA: TGCGCCAGCAGCTTGGGGATTAGGGGACAGGCCTTTTACGAGCAGTACTTC.